This T cell receptor beta chain emerged from a study of PD-L1 blockade in urothelial cancer. Study context: Male patients with bladder-origin urothelial cancer numbered about nine tenths of the roughly 29. Median T cell yield per blood sample was 120,000 to 150,000 cells.

Time point reported: peripheral blood 6 weeks after treatment start. Locally advanced or metastatic urothelial carcinoma was present in patients. Patients yielded 1 to 8 samples each, pretreatment and on-treatment. This clone was counted a few times. Assay: immunoSEQ multiplex PCR; the TCRdb copy retains only in-frame clones and omits some. The repertoire holds about 48,000 clones, with about 86% as singletons. The material was PBMCs, obtained around atezolizumab (anti-PD-L1) treatment. This TCR was recovered from a man between 60 and 70 years old with urothelial cancer.

In DNA form, the CDR3 reads TGCGCCAGCAGCCTCGGGAGGGGGGCTAACTACGAGCAGTACTTC. Encoded protein: CASSLGRGANYEQYF. V usage is TRBV4-1 and J usage is TRBJ2-7; 8 bases are a match to TRBD2. Per the germline V gene, CDR1 is MGHRA and CDR2 is YSYEKL. The CDR3 totals 15 residues. The V and J ends lost 4 bases and 3 bases, in that order; junction bases with no gene match: 8.